The sample holds a few counts of the clone carrying this T cell receptor (beta chain). Antigen specificity is unknown. This specimen comes from a study of regulatory T cells in long-lasting Graves disease. At the level of the study: Persistent Graves' disease required over 5 years of antithyroid drugs and positive TSH receptor antibodies.

HTBI primers from iRepertoire and Arm-PCR of CDR3 regions yielded the TCR beta libraries. TCRdb used MiXCR to reprocess the multiplex PCR reads, holding one entry per CDR3 protein. The data contain about 460,000 distinct CDR3 sequences, about 20% of them singletons. Whole-study findings and limits: It was in persistent disease that TRBV28, TRBJ1-2 and TRBJ2-5 were favored. Clonotypes that were public and shared totalled 2,500 to 3,000 in persistent patients versus around 970 in new patients. Lower TCR diversity was seen in persistent Graves' patients than in newly diagnosed ones.

As for time point: persistent/refractory GD, antithyroid drugs over 5 years with positive TRAb. PBMC RNA served as the TCR library source. Germline V gene sequence: CDR1 SGHAT, CDR2 FQNNGV. V lost 5 bases, J lost 3 bases, and 4 bases stayed unmatched. CDR3 length: 15 residues. This TCR was recovered from a female donor with Graves disease. The chain has TRBV11-2 and TRBJ2-1, with 10 bases fitting TRBD2. This specimen consisted of peripheral blood mononuclear cells (PBMCs), obtained when the disease was refractory, from a patient treated with antithyroid drugs. The CDR3 nucleotides are TGTGCCAGCAGCCCGCGGACTAGCGGCTACAATGAGCAGTTCTTC. This sequence encodes CASSPRTSGYNEQFF.